The 14 T cell receptor beta chains given below trace back to one sample, sequenced in a study of T cell responses to AZD1222 COVID-19 vaccine. Clones were read by immunoSEQ multiplex PCR, and TCRdb kept only the in-frame ones, dropping some. The profile shows some 160,000 clones, around 90% of them singletons. The specimen was peripheral blood, collected 28 days after the second AZD1222 dose. The receptors originated from an adult who received the AZD1222 COVID-19 vaccine.

J is TRBJ1-2 and V is TRBV5-6; no clear D. V was cut by 2 bases and J by 1 base, with 9 bases left in between. Per the germline V gene, CDR1 is SGHDT and CDR2 is YYEEEE. The CDR3 sequence is 14 residues long. This chain's CDR3 is CASSFTGLNYGYTF. In DNA form, the CDR3 reads TGTGCCAGCAGCTTTACGGGTCTTAACTATGGCTACACCTTC.

This sequence joins TRBV7-8 and TRBJ1-2; 9 bases agree with TRBD1. The J segment lost 7 bases and the V segment lost 5 bases, leaving 8 bases of the junction unmatched. The CDR3 has 14 amino acids. The germline gives CDR1 SGHVS, CDR2 FQNEAQ. The CDR3 is CASSILTGGAGYTF. As DNA, the CDR3 is TGTGCCAGCAGCATCCTAACAGGGGGCGCTGGCTACACCTTC.

The genes are TRBV2 and TRBJ1-2; D remains ambiguous. The CDR3 is made up of 11 amino acids. Germline V gene lookup returns CDR1 SNHLY and CDR2 FYNNEI. Trimming shortened V by 8 bases and J by 8 bases, and 12 bases separated the two germline ends. Written as DNA, the CDR3 is TGTGCCAGCGGGGAGGCGAGGGGCTACACCTTC. Translation gives CASGEARGYTF.

On this clone: This sample includes further DNA sequences coding for the same CDR3. This sequence joins TRBV4-1 and TRBJ1-5, with unresolved D. CDR1 and CDR2 (germline): MGHRA, YSYEKL. V was clipped by 3 bases and J by 1 base, with 4 bases between them. The CDR3 loop spans 13 amino acids. The CDR3 DNA reads as TGCGCCAGCAGCCAGGGAAGCAATCAGCCCCAGCATTTT. Amino acid sequence: CASSQGSNQPQHF.

The genes are TRBV18 and TRBJ2-7; tentatively, D is TRBD2 (6 bases). The germline gives CDR1 KGHSH, CDR2 LQKENI. V gave up 3 bases and J gave up 4 bases, with 13 bases separating them. The CDR3 is 14 amino acids. CDR3 sequence: CASSPGGVGYEQYF. CDR3 nucleotides: TGTGCCAGCTCACCCGGAGGGGTGGGGTACGAGCAGTACTTC.

The chain carries TRBV27 and TRBJ1-5; TRBD1 is a possible D gene (6 bases). The V end was cut by 6 bases, the J end by 7 bases, with 13 bases between. The CDR3 runs to 13 residues. Per the germline V gene, CDR1 is MNHEY and CDR2 is SMNVEV (reference sequence). The CDR3 is CASRYAGEQPQHF. In DNA form, the CDR3 reads TGTGCCAGCAGATACGCAGGGGAACAGCCCCAGCATTTT.

This clone has a handful of counts. This rearrangement joins TRBV12-5 to TRBJ1-2; 10 nucleotides agree with TRBD1. The V segment lost 3 bases and the J segment 4 bases; nucleotides outside the gene matches: 11. Germline lookup yields CDR1 LGHNT and CDR2 FRNRAP. The CDR3 loop spans 17 amino acids. The CDR3 is CASGFGRQGAPGYGYTF. Here the CDR3 DNA reads TGTGCTAGTGGTTTTGGAAGACAGGGGGCGCCGGGCTATGGCTACACCTTC.

The rearrangement joins TRBV11-3 to TRBJ2-1; tentative D call: TRBD1 (5 bases). Trimming took off 4 bases at V and 8 bases at J, with 15 bases between the two ends. The CDR3 extends over 14 amino acids. Germline values: CDR1 SGHNT, CDR2 YENEEA. The CDR3 DNA follows: TGTGCCAGCAGCTCCTACCCGGGCAGGGATGAGCAGTTCTTC. This translates into CASSSYPGRDEQFF.

The chain carries TRBV11-2 and TRBJ2-7, with 7 positions matching TRBD1. Germline CDR1 SGHAT, CDR2 FQNNGV. This CDR3 is 15 amino acids long. V shed 2 bases, J shed 3 bases, and the junction held 7 bases outside the gene matches. Here the CDR3 DNA reads TGTGCCAGCAGCTTATCTGACGCAGGGGGCTACGAGCAGTACTTC. It is translated as CASSLSDAGGYEQYF.

The J gene is TRBJ2-2, the V gene TRBV2; D is possibly TRBD1 (5 bases). Germline values: CDR1 SNHLY, CDR2 FYNNEI. V shed 2 bases and J shed 0 bases, with 7 bases lying between them. This CDR3 has 15 amino acids. In nucleotides, the CDR3 is TGTGCCAGCAGTGAACAGGGCTCGAACACCGGGGAGCTGTTTTTT. Protein: CASSEQGSNTGELFF.

This sequence joins TRBV5-6 and TRBJ2-7; TRBD2 is a possible D gene (6 bases). The germline gives CDR1 SGHDT, CDR2 YYEEEE. V lost 0 bases, J lost 0 bases, and 13 bases lay in between. There are 16 residues in the CDR3. CDR3 residues: CASSLVTGDSSYEQYF. The CDR3 DNA is TGTGCCAGCAGCTTGGTCACGGGGGATAGCTCCTACGAGCAGTACTTC. The variable domain in full, completed from reference TRBV5-6 and TRBJ2-7, reads DAGVTQSPTHLIKTRGQQVTLRCSPKSGHDTVSWYQQALGQGPQFIFQYYEEEERQRGNFPDRFSGHQFPNYSSELNVNALLLGDSALYLCASSLVTGDSSYEQYFGPGTRLTVT.

The V and J genes are TRBV4-3 and TRBJ1-6; D is possibly TRBD1 (5 bases). V was clipped by 1 base and J by 8 bases, with 12 bases between them. Germline V gives CDR1 LGHNA, CDR2 YSLEER. The length of the CDR3 is 15 residues. The CDR3 protein is CASSQGGVQYSPLHF. The CDR3 bases are TGCGCCAGCAGCCAAGGGGGGGTCCAGTATTCACCCCTCCACTTT.

The chain uses TRBV3-1 (or the pseudogene TRBV3-2) and TRBJ2-2; D not resolved. CDR1 and CDR2 (germline): LGHDT, YNNKEL (reference sequence). This CDR3 comprises 13 residues. V was pared by 3 bases and J by 6 bases, with 8 bases between. The CDR3 region is CASSHPVPGELFF. The CDR3 nucleotides are TGTGCCAGCAGCCACCCGGTCCCCGGGGAGCTGTTTTTT.

The rearrangement links TRBV2 to TRBJ1-4, with D perhaps TRBD1 (5 bases). V lost 4 bases and J 8 bases, leaving 11 bases between the germline ends. The CDR3 consists of 13 residues. CDR1 is SNHLY and CDR2 is FYNNEI in the germline V gene. The CDR3 DNA reads as TGTGCCAGCAGTGGACAGTTCATAGAAAAACTGTTTTTT. Translating gives CASSGQFIEKLFF.